This entry lists 30 T cell receptor beta chains sequenced from one sample in a study of shared clonotypes between healthy human individuals. The table came from immunoSEQ multiplex PCR; TCRdb's copy has only in-frame clones and leaves some out. The sample has about 1,500,000 clones, 95% to 97% seen once; the top ten hold roughly 1.2%. Sequenced input: naive CD4+ T cells sorted from blood. Subset given: CD45RA+ positively selected. These receptor sequences come from a man between 25 and 39 years old in good health.

The count of this clone is one. This chain connects TRBV5-1 to TRBJ2-3; no definite D call. This CDR3 has 12 amino acids. Germline-derived CDR1 and CDR2 are SGHRS and YFSETQ. Trimming removed 2 bases at V and 6 bases at J, with 7 bases between. The CDR3 sequence: CASSFSGDTQYF. CDR3 nucleotides: TGCGCCAGCAGCTTTAGTGGGGATACGCAGTATTTT.

This rearrangement joins TRBV28 to TRBJ2-7, with 10 bases identical to TRBD2. The J segment lost 5 bases and the V segment lost 5 bases, leaving 15 bases of the junction unmatched. This CDR3 region has 17 residues. Germline lookup yields CDR1 MDHEN and CDR2 SYDVKM. CDR3 nucleotides: TGTGCCAGCAGTCCCCGCCAACCTAGCGGGAGAGTACACGAGCAGTACTTC. This codes for CASSPRQPSGRVHEQYF. Combining the CDR3 with reference TRBV28 and TRBJ2-7 gives the whole variable domain DVKVTQSSRYLVKRTGEKVFLECVQDMDHENMFWYRQDPGLGLRLIYFSYDVKMKEKGDIPEGYSVSREKKERFSLILESASTNQTSMYLCASSPRQPSGRVHEQYFGPGTRLTVT.

For this clone: The sample carries other DNA sequences with the same CDR3. The chain has TRBV5-1 and TRBJ2-3, with 7 positions matching TRBD1. Germline loops: CDR1 SGHRS, CDR2 YFSETQ. The CDR3 contains 15 residues. V lost 0 bases to trimming and J lost 2 bases; unmatched junction nucleotides: 3. The CDR3 DNA is TGCGCCAGCAGCTTGGGTACAGGGGTCACAGATACGCAGTATTTT. Its translation is CASSLGTGVTDTQYF. Using reference TRBV5-1 and TRBJ2-3 for the parts outside the CDR3, the full variable domain is KAGVTQTPRYLIKTRGQQVTLSCSPISGHRSVSWYQQTPGQGLQFLFEYFSETQRNKGNFPGRFSGRQFSNSRSEMNVSTLELGDSALYLCASSLGTGVTDTQYFGPGTRLTVL.

J is TRBJ1-1 and V is TRBV5-6; 8 bases match TRBD1. This CDR3 spans 17 amino acids. The ends lost 0 bases at V and 4 bases at J; junction bases unmatched: 11. CDR1 and CDR2 from the germline V gene are SGHDT and YYEEEE. The CDR3 region is CASSLAKGQVSATEAFF. Written as DNA, the CDR3 is TGTGCCAGCAGCTTGGCCAAGGGACAGGTTTCGGCCACTGAAGCTTTCTTT.

In this sample, this clone turned up once. This chain joins TRBV5-4 and TRBJ2-7; TRBD2 matches 14 bases. Looked up from germline, CDR1 is SGHNT and CDR2 is YYREEE (reference sequence). CDR3 length equals 15 residues. Trimming at V came to 2 bases and at J to 4 bases, leaving 2 bases not matched to a gene. The DNA of the CDR3 is TGTGCCAGCAGCTTCAGGACTAGCGGGAGGTACGAGCAGTACTTC. Amino acid sequence: CASSFRTSGRYEQYF.

This chain uses TRBV27 with TRBJ2-1, with D uncertain. This CDR3 spans 14 amino acids. The ends were cut back, 3 bases at V and 7 bases at J, with 13 bases in the middle. Germline V gene lookup returns CDR1 MNHEY and CDR2 SMNVEV (reference sequence). The CDR3 DNA sequence: TGTGCCAGCAGTTTCAGGCAGGTTAATAATGAGCAGTTCTTC. Protein sequence: CASSFRQVNNEQFF.

The V call is TRBV29-1, the J call TRBJ2-7; the D gene is possibly TRBD2 (6 bases). V lost 5 bases and J lost 6, with 14 bases in between. This CDR3 is 12 amino acids long. Germline V gives CDR1 SQVTM, CDR2 ANQGSEA. CDR3: CSVTPRDSEQYF. CDR3 coding DNA: TGCAGCGTTACACCTCGGGACTCCGAGCAGTACTTC.

The chain links TRBV28 to TRBJ2-7; 11 nucleotides match TRBD1. The junction had 8 bases not matched to a gene; V was cut back by 7 bases and J by 6 bases. This CDR3 has 14 residues. Germline V CDR1 and CDR2: MDHEN, SYDVKM. CDR3 DNA sequence: TGTGCCAGCACCGTAGGGGACAGGGGGACCGAGCAGTACTTC. It codes for CASTVGDRGTEQYF.

CDR3: CASSPQVLNTEAFF. For the CDR3, the DNA is TGCGCCAGCAGCCCACAAGTATTGAACACTGAAGCTTTCTTT. V usage is TRBV5-1 and J usage is TRBJ1-1; D uncertain. Germline V gene lookup returns CDR1 SGHRS and CDR2 YFSETQ. V was cut by 4 bases and J by 0 bases, with 10 bases left in between. The CDR3 contains 14 residues.

For this clone: The same CDR3 also results from other DNA sequences found in this sample. The rearrangement joins TRBV2 to TRBJ2-7; TRBD2 matches 9 bases. Germline V gives CDR1 SNHLY, CDR2 FYNNEI. J lost 1 base, V lost 6 bases, and 4 bases had no gene match. The CDR3 spans 14 residues. The CDR3 DNA is TGTGCCAGCAGCACAACTAGCGGGTCCTACGAGCAGTACTTC. Translated, it gives CASSTTSGSYEQYF.

The chain combines TRBV11-2 with TRBJ2-1, with D perhaps assigned TRBD1 or TRBD2 (5 bases each). Trimming left V 2 bases short and J 6 bases short, with 17 bases between. CDR1 and CDR2 (germline): SGHAT, FQNNGV. This CDR3 has 16 amino acids. The CDR3 loop is CASSLIRSGPLNEQFF. CDR3 DNA: TGTGCCAGCAGCTTAATCCGTTCGGGGCCACTCAATGAGCAGTTCTTC.

V gene TRBV7-2 combines with J gene TRBJ2-3; 7 nucleotides align to TRBD2. The ends lost 4 bases at V and 2 bases at J; junction bases unmatched: 9. CDR3 size: 16 residues. Per the germline V gene, CDR1 is SGHTA and CDR2 is FQGNSA. CDR3 bases: TGTGCCAGCAGCTCCAGACTAGCCGTTAACACAGATACGCAGTATTTT. It specifies CASSSRLAVNTDTQYF.

This clone appeared once. V gene TRBV18 combines with J gene TRBJ2-2, with TRBD1 matching 7 bases. CDR1 and CDR2 (germline): KGHSH, LQKENI. Germline trimming cut 3 bases from V and 0 bases from J; bases unmatched to any gene: 7. This CDR3 comprises 17 residues. The CDR3 loop is CASSPIPGTANTGELFF. The CDR3 DNA sequence: TGTGCCAGCTCACCGATCCCCGGGACAGCGAACACCGGGGAGCTGTTTTTT. Complete variable domain (other parts from reference TRBV18 and TRBJ2-2): NAGVMQNPRHLVRRRGQEARLRCSPMKGHSHVYWYRQLPEEGLKFMVYLQKENIIDESGMPKERFSAEFPKEGPSILRIQQVVRGDSAAYFCASSPIPGTANTGELFFGEGSRLTVL.

This rearrangement joins TRBV4-1 to TRBJ2-7; 13 nucleotides agree with TRBD2. Trimming cost V 3 bases and J 0 bases; bases outside gene matches: 11. The V gene's germline CDR1 is MGHRA and CDR2 YSYEKL. The CDR3 extends over 19 amino acids. The CDR3 DNA is TGCGCCAGCAGCCATCATAAGGGAGGACTAGCGGGAGTCTCCTACGAGCAGTACTTC. Translated, it gives CASSHHKGGLAGVSYEQYF.

This clone was found once. The chain recombines TRBV2 with TRBJ1-1, with TRBD1 matching over 7 bases. V lost 6 bases and J lost 3; bases outside the gene matches: 4. Germline V CDR1 and CDR2: SNHLY, FYNNEI. The CDR3 sequence is 13 residues long. For the CDR3, the DNA is TGTGCCAGCAGCGGAGACAGGGACACTGAAGCTTTCTTT. It translates to CASSGDRDTEAFF.

The chain carries TRBV9 and TRBJ1-2; no firm D call. Germline-derived CDR1 and CDR2 are SGDLS and YYNGEE. The CDR3 extends over 13 amino acids. Trimming took off 2 bases at V and 9 bases at J, with 14 bases between the two ends. The chain's CDR3 is CASSVEGRGRYTF. The CDR3 nucleotides are TGTGCCAGCAGCGTGGAAGGAAGAGGCCGCTACACCTTC.

This clone was observed a few times. The V call is TRBV6-1, the J call TRBJ2-1; the match to TRBD2 covers 8 bases. The length of the CDR3 is 13 residues. Trimming took 8 bases from V and 3 from J; bases not matched to a gene: 3. Germline CDR1 and CDR2: MNHNS and SASEGT. The CDR3 loop is CASCLAGYNEQFF. The CDR3 coding sequence is TGTGCCAGCTGTCTAGCGGGCTACAATGAGCAGTTCTTC.

The chain joins TRBV10-3 to TRBJ2-7; D possibly uses TRBD1 or TRBD2 (5 bases each). Trimming shortened V by 0 bases and J by 2 bases, and 5 bases separated the two germline ends. The germline V gene has CDR1 ENHRY and CDR2 SYGVKD. The CDR3 loop spans 13 amino acids. The CDR3 loop reads CAISESGAYEQYF. The DNA for the CDR3 is TGTGCCATCAGTGAGTCGGGGGCCTACGAGCAGTACTTC.

CDR3 nucleotide sequence: TGTGCCAGCAGCTTTAGCCCTAGCGGGAGGGCCGACAATGAGCAGTTCTTC. Translating gives CASSFSPSGRADNEQFF. The chain employs TRBV5-6 and TRBJ2-1; 12 nucleotides match TRBD2. There are 17 residues in the CDR3. Germline CDR1 reads SGHDT; CDR2 reads YYEEEE. V shed 2 bases, J shed 5 bases, and the junction held 8 bases outside the gene matches.

There are a few counts of this clone. The chain has TRBV11-2 and TRBJ1-2; unclear D gene. Deletions cut 5 bases from V and 5 bases from J, with 9 bases between. Germline-derived CDR1 and CDR2 are SGHAT and FQNNGV. The CDR3 is made up of 12 amino acids. CDR3: CASSEWEYGYTF. CDR3 DNA: TGTGCCAGCAGCGAGTGGGAGTATGGCTACACCTTC.

The genes are TRBV7-6 and TRBJ2-6; D uncertain. Germline assignment: CDR1 SGHVS and CDR2 FNYEAQ. Trimming left V 2 bases short and J 2 bases short, with 1 base between. The CDR3 is 13 amino acids. This CDR3 reads CASSLTGANVLTF. In nucleotides, the CDR3 is TGTGCCAGCAGCTTAACTGGGGCCAACGTCCTGACTTTC.

This rearrangement joins TRBV5-4 to TRBJ2-7; the D gene is possibly TRBD2 (6 bases). Trimming took off 3 bases at V and 7 bases at J, with 20 bases between the two ends. In germline, CDR1 is SGHNT, CDR2 YYREEE (reference sequence). The CDR3 is made up of 15 amino acids. CDR3 amino acids: CASSSGGSQRGEQYF. The CDR3 DNA reads as TGTGCCAGCAGCTCCGGGGGAAGTCAACGGGGGGAGCAGTACTTC.

J is TRBJ2-5 and V is TRBV18; a weak D match, TRBD1 (5 bases). The V end was cut by 5 bases, the J end by 2 bases, with 12 bases between. Germline CDR1 is KGHSH and CDR2 is LQKENI. The CDR3 consists of 14 residues. CDR3 DNA sequence: TGTGCCAGCTCAACCGACCAGGGTCAAGAGACCCAGTACTTC. It is translated as CASSTDQGQETQYF.

V usage is TRBV19 and J usage is TRBJ2-5, with D tentatively TRBD2 (5 bases). This CDR3 comprises 17 residues. V was cut by 3 bases and J by 1 base, with 18 bases left in between. The V gene's germline CDR1 is LNHDA and CDR2 SQIVND (reference sequence). The CDR3 DNA is TGTGCCAGTAGTATGACGGGAATACTAACCTTCCAAGAGACCCAGTACTTC. Translation gives CASSMTGILTFQETQYF.

CDR3 in amino acids: CSGARGRTDTQYF. The DNA for the CDR3 is TGCAGCGGAGCTAGGGGTAGGACAGATACGCAGTATTTT. The rearrangement uses TRBV29-1 and TRBJ2-3; tentative D call: TRBD1 (5 bases). V was trimmed by 7 bases and J by 3 bases, leaving 14 bases between them. Germline V gene lookup returns CDR1 SQVTM and CDR2 ANQGSEA. The CDR3 sequence is 13 residues long.

The V gene is TRBV21-1, the J gene TRBJ2-7; the table assigns TRBD2, which was not confirmed against the DNA. TRBV21-1 is marked as a pseudogene. The CDR3 is 16 residues long. CDR3 bases: TGTGCCAGCAGCAAAGAGTGGACTAGCGGAAGCTACGAGCAGTACTTC. This sequence encodes CASSKEWTSGSYEQYF.

This CDR3 reads CASSPAGVAGSEQFF. The CDR3 DNA is TGTGCCAGCAGTCCCGCCGGGGTAGCGGGATCTGAGCAGTTCTTC. The chain uses TRBV7-2 and TRBJ2-1; TRBD2 aligns across 8 bases. The length of the CDR3 is 15 residues. Trimming cost V 6 bases and J 9 bases; bases outside gene matches: 13. Per the germline V gene, CDR1 is SGHTA and CDR2 is FQGNSA.

This clone appeared once. The gene calls are TRBV2 and TRBJ2-5, with D hard to call. This CDR3 spans 11 amino acids. V was pared by 10 bases and J by 4 bases, with 10 bases between. Germline V gene data show CDR1 as SNHLY and CDR2 as FYNNEI. CDR3 residues: CANGDLETQYF. Here the CDR3 DNA reads TGTGCCAATGGGGATTTAGAGACCCAGTACTTC.

The chain joins TRBV7-9 to TRBJ1-1; D call uncertain. CDR1 is SEHNR and CDR2 is FQNEAQ in the germline V gene (reference sequence). The CDR3 is 13 amino acids. V was pared by 5 bases and J by 6 bases, with 13 bases between. The CDR3 protein is CASSEEIASEAFF. The CDR3 nucleotides are TGTGCCAGCAGCGAAGAGATCGCATCTGAAGCTTTCTTT. Full variable domain (missing parts from reference TRBV7-9 and TRBJ1-1): DTGVSQNPRHKITKRGQNVTFRCDPISEHNRLYWYRQTLGQGPEFLTYFQNEAQLEKSRLLSDRFSAERPKGSFSTLEIQRTEQGDSAMYLCASSEEIASEAFFGQGTRLTVV.

V is TRBV4-3 and J is TRBJ1-1, with D uncertain. The CDR3 totals 14 residues. Germline V gene data show CDR1 as LGHNA and CDR2 as YSLEER. Trimming cost V 1 base and J 1 base, with 7 bases left between them. The CDR3: CASSQANRNTEAFF. CDR3 bases: TGCGCCAGCAGCCAAGCAAACAGGAACACTGAAGCTTTCTTT.